Included here is one T cell receptor (beta chain) sequence, with context. Antigen specificity is unknown. Terminally differentiated effector memory CD45RA+ cells were excluded from the naive CD8 cells, which were CD45RO-negative and positively selected for CCR7. Germline CDR1 MNHNS, CDR2 SASEGT. The CDR3 contains 13 residues. Between the trimmed V and J ends, which lost 10 bases and 4 bases, there was a span of 17 bases. The data belong to a study of shared clonotypes between healthy human individuals. Study at large: Donors had three CD4 naive, three CD4 memory, two CD8 naive and one CD8 memory plate apiece. Study-level findings and limits: Researchers found naive subsets generally carried larger estimated richness than memory subsets. Some clonotypes were shared by all four sorted-subset donors, while others were not shared. The non-shared ones had lower generation probabilities than the shared ones.

Profiling relied on immunoSEQ multiplex PCR, and the TCRdb table lists in-frame clones only, not all of them. The data hold 1.5 million to 2.5 million clones, with about 94% observed a single time. Sample: naive CD8+ T cells sorted from blood. The receptor comes from a man between 18 and 29 years old in good health. The chain uses TRBV6-1 and TRBJ2-7; maybe TRBD2 (7 bases). The CDR3 DNA is TGTGCCATTTCGTCGGGGGGCGGGTACGAGCAGTACTTC. It yields the protein CAISSGGGYEQYF.